These 5 T cell receptor beta chains share one sample of origin, sequenced in a study of regulatory T cells in long-lasting Graves disease. Described time point: newly diagnosed GD, antithyroid drugs for less than 3 months. TCR sequences were obtained from RNA taken from PBMCs. To make TCR beta libraries, researchers used iRepertoire HTBI primers and Arm-PCR of CDR3 regions. TCRdb called the multiplex PCR reads again in MiXCR, with one record for every CDR3 protein. The sample records about 610,000 distinct CDR3 sequences, approximately 16% being singletons. These data were likewise used in another study, on T cells in Graves' hyperthyroidism and ophthalmopathy.

The sequences come from peripheral blood mononuclear cells (PBMCs), collected at new diagnosis, from a patient treated with antithyroid drugs. The receptors shown here come from a man aged 18 to 35 with Graves disease.

Only a few counts were recorded for this clonotype. The J gene is TRBJ1-6, the V gene TRBV6-2 or TRBV6-3; 10 nucleotides agree with TRBD1. V trimming: 2 bases; J trimming: 8 bases; junction bases outside the gene matches: 0. CDR1 is MNHEY and CDR2 is SVGEGT in the germline V gene. CDR3 length: 14 residues. The chain's CDR3 is CASSYGQGDSPLHF. The DNA of the CDR3 is TGTGCCAGCAGTTACGGACAGGGGGATTCACCCCTCCACTTT.

This clonotype was counted a few times. The rearrangement joins TRBV18 to TRBJ2-3; D is uncertain. The CDR3 runs to 14 residues. The germline CDR1 and CDR2 sequences are KGHSH and LQKENI. Trimming pared 5 bases from V and 2 bases from J, leaving 11 bases between. The CDR3 DNA reads TGTGCCAGCTCAGCCGGCGCGGCCACAGATACGCAGTATTTT. This codes for CASSAGAATDTQYF.

This clonotype was recorded many times. The chain joins TRBV28 to TRBJ2-1, with 10 bases that match TRBD2. CDR1 and CDR2 from the germline V gene are MDHEN and SYDVKM. The CDR3 has 13 amino acids. Trimming at V came to 7 bases and at J to 6 bases, leaving 3 bases not matched to a gene. The CDR3 here is CASNSGRPNEQFF. Here the CDR3 DNA reads TGTGCCAGCAATAGCGGGAGGCCCAATGAGCAGTTCTTC. The variable domain in full, with the rest retrieved from reference TRBV28 and TRBJ2-1, is DVKVTQSSRYLVKRTGEKVFLECVQDMDHENMFWYRQDPGLGLRLIYFSYDVKMKEKGDIPEGYSVSREKKERFSLILESASTNQTSMYLCASNSGRPNEQFFGPGTRLTVL.

This clonotype was detected only a few times. J is TRBJ2-1 and V is TRBV5-6; maybe TRBD2 (6 bases). CDR3 size: 16 residues. The V gene's germline CDR1 is SGHDT and CDR2 YYEEEE. V was trimmed by 1 base and J by 5 bases, leaving 16 bases between them. CDR3 amino acids: CASSLMTGGDHNEQFF. DNA of the CDR3: TGTGCCAGCAGCTTGATGACGGGCGGGGACCACAATGAGCAGTTCTTC.

This clonotype has ten or more counts. The V and J genes are TRBV20-1 and TRBJ2-3; TRBD2 matches at 10 bases. Per the germline V gene, CDR1 is DFQATT and CDR2 is SNEGSKA (reference sequence). V lost 5 bases, J lost 1 base, and 0 bases stayed unmatched. The CDR3 is made up of 13 amino acids. The CDR3 sequence is CSAGTSGTDTQYF. DNA of the CDR3: TGCAGTGCTGGGACTAGCGGCACAGATACGCAGTATTTT.